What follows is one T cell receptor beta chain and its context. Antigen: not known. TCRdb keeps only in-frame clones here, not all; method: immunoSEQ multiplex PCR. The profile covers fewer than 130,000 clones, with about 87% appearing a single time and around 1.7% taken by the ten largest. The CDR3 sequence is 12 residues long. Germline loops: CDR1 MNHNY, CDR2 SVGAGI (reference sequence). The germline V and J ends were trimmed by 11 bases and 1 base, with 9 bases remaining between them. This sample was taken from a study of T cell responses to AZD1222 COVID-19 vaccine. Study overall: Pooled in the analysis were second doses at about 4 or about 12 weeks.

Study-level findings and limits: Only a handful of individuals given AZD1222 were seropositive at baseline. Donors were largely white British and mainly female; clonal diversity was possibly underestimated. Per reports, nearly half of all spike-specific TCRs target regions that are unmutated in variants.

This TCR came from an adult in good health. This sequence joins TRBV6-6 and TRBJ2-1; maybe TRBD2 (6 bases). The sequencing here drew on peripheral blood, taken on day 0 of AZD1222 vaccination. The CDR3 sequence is CAGGASYNEQFF. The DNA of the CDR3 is TGTGCCGGCGGGGCTTCCTACAATGAGCAGTTCTTC.